This T cell receptor (beta chain) emerged from a study of identical twins. General study findings and limits: Twins showed weaker excess sharing in their beta out-of-frame sequences. Findings came from cross-sectional statistics, without long-term follow-up of donors. Within monozygotic twins, out-of-frame TCR alpha sharing was underestimated by the models.

This clonotype has just a few counts. Its antigen is unidentified. This CDR3 has 15 residues. Trimming took 0 bases from V and 6 from J; bases not matched to a gene: 6. Germline CDR1 SGHAT, CDR2 FQNNGV. TCRdb processed the 5' RACE reads anew with MiXCR; each CDR3 protein has one entry. This repertoire shows fewer than 550,000 distinct CDR3 sequences, roughly 13% found once; its top ten account for approximately 0.98%. These records were also assigned to another study, of yellow fever vaccine responses in identical twins.

The chain uses TRBV11-2 and TRBJ2-5, with 8 bases fitting TRBD1. The clonotype was recovered from a woman between 18 and 30 years old in good health. The sequenced material came from CD4+ T cells sorted from blood. The CDR3 protein is CASSLDPGGGKTQYF. The CDR3 DNA sequence: TGTGCCAGCAGCTTAGACCCAGGGGGCGGGAAGACCCAGTACTTC.